Reported below is one T cell receptor (beta chain). Antigen specificity is unknown. Looked up from germline, CDR1 is SGHTS and CDR2 is YDEGEE. This CDR3 has 15 residues. The V gene end was trimmed by 1 base and the J gene end by 4 bases; junction bases not matched to a gene: 4. Each replicate PCR on the sorted subsets used 200 to 250 ng DNA (around 30,000 T cell genomes). Libraries were prepared by immunoSEQ multiplex PCR; TCRdb keeps only in-frame clonotypes and omits some of them. The data contain some 1,100,000 clones, about four fifths of them singletons. This sample is drawn from a study of shared clonotypes between healthy human individuals. Study results and limitations: Investigators expected sequencing depth to affect clonotype sharing among donors. Generation of non-shared clonotypes was less probable than generation of clonotypes shared by all four donors.

The specimen sequenced was memory CD4+ T cells from PBMCs. Subset defined: CD45RA-negative fraction. The chain employs TRBV5-8 and TRBJ2-1, with 8 bases fitting TRBD2. The origin of this receptor is a man younger than 30 in good health. Some clones in this sample may be carry-over from other donors' samples. CDR3 residues: CASSLRTSGYNEQFF. DNA for the CDR3: TGTGCCAGCAGCTTGAGAACTAGCGGATACAATGAGCAGTTCTTC.